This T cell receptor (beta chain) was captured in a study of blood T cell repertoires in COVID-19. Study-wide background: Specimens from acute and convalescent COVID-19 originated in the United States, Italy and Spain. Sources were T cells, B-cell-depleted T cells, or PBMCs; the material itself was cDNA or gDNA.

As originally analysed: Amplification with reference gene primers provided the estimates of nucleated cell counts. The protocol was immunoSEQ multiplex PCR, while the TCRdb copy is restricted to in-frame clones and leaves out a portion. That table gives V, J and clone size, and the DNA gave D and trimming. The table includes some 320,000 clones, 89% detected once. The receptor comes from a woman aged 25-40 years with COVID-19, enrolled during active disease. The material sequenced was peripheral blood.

CDR3 sequence: CASSIGRGHTEAFF. The DNA of the CDR3 is TGTGCCAGTAGTATAGGCAGGGGGCACACTGAAGCTTTCTTT. J is TRBJ1-1 and V is TRBV19, with 8 nucleotides matching TRBD1. CDR3 length: 14 residues. Germline-derived CDR1 and CDR2 are LNHDA and SQIVND (reference sequence). The junction had 1 base not matched to a gene; V was cut back by 1 base and J by 3 bases. Supplemented by reference TRBV19 and TRBJ1-1, the full variable domain reads DGGITQSPKYLFRKEGQNVTLSCEQNLNHDAMYWYRQDPGQGLRLIYYSQIVNDFQKGDIAEGYSVSREKKESFPLTVTSAQKNPTAFYLCASSIGRGHTEAFFGQGTRLTVV.